Following are 27 T cell receptor beta chains from one sample sequenced in a study of T cell repertoires in cytomegalovirus infection. Their recognized antigens are unknown. One entry per CDR3 protein, called by TCRdb with MiXCR from the reads. This table holds about 920,000 distinct CDR3 sequences, roughly a third found once. The input for sequencing was cultured CD8+ T cells from PBMCs, taken from culture after CMV antigen stimulation. These receptors came from a human donor in good health (CMV status not recorded). Some clones in this sample may be carry-over from other donors' samples.

This clonotype was picked up a small number of times. The chain uses TRBV7-6 and TRBJ1-4; 8 positions match TRBD1. The CDR3 totals 15 residues. The trim removed 5 bases at V and 5 bases at J, leaving 7 bases unmatched. The V gene's germline CDR1 is SGHVS and CDR2 FNYEAQ. CDR3 bases: TGTGCCAGCAGCCCCGAGGGACAGGAGAATGAAAAACTGTTTTTT. Translated, it gives CASSPEGQENEKLFF.

This clonotype was recorded a few times. CDR3 DNA: TGTGCCAGCGGGACAGGCTCATCTGGGGCCAACGTCCTGACTTTC. Its protein product is CASGTGSSGANVLTF. J is TRBJ2-6 and V is TRBV6-6; TRBD1 agrees at 8 bases. CDR3 length equals 15 residues. The V segment lost 8 bases and the J segment 1 base; nucleotides outside the gene matches: 4. Germline V gene data show CDR1 as MNHNY and CDR2 as SVGAGI (reference sequence).

The sample holds a few counts of this clonotype. This chain joins TRBV6-6 and TRBJ1-5; D is uncertain. The CDR3 runs 16 residues. V lost 0 bases and J 3 bases, leaving 12 bases between the germline ends. Germline V CDR1 and CDR2: MNHNY, SVGAGI (reference sequence). The CDR3 spells CASSYSVRHDNQPQHF. As DNA, the CDR3 is TGTGCCAGCAGTTACTCGGTCAGGCACGACAATCAGCCCCAGCATTTT.

The chain couples TRBV6-1 to TRBJ2-2; 8 nucleotides align to TRBD2. The CDR3 covers 16 residues. Losses at the gene ends were 2 bases for V and 1 base for J; bases not matched to a gene: 3. Looked up from germline, CDR1 is MNHNS and CDR2 is SASEGT. CDR3 residues: CASSELAGRNTGELFF. The CDR3 DNA reads as TGTGCCAGCAGTGAATTAGCGGGGCGGAACACCGGGGAGCTGTTTTTT.

This clonotype was observed a few times. This chain links TRBV7-6 with TRBJ2-3, with D unresolved. V was shortened by 4 bases and J by 6 bases, with 8 bases between the two germline ends. Germline V gene data show CDR1 as SGHVS and CDR2 as FNYEAQ. The CDR3 contains 12 residues. CDR3 sequence reads: CASSSLVDTQYF. The CDR3 nucleotides read TGTGCCAGCAGCTCTTTAGTGGATACGCAGTATTTT.

The chain couples TRBV5-1 to TRBJ2-1; tentatively, D is TRBD2 (6 bases). Germline CDR1 SGHRS, CDR2 YFSETQ. The CDR3 totals 15 residues. V shed 3 bases and J shed 3 bases, with 13 bases lying between them. The CDR3 loop is CASSSGTQNYNEQFF. The CDR3 DNA is TGCGCCAGCAGCTCCGGGACTCAGAACTACAATGAGCAGTTCTTC.

The chain couples TRBV5-1 to TRBJ2-7; D is perhaps TRBD1 (6 bases). V lost 2 bases, J lost 5 bases, and 14 bases lay in between. The CDR3 runs 14 residues. The germline gives CDR1 SGHRS, CDR2 YFSETQ. CDR3 sequence (DNA): TGCGCCAGCAGCTTTGGGGCAGGGGTGGACGAGCAGTACTTC. Protein: CASSFGAGVDEQYF.

The chain has TRBV28 and TRBJ2-3, with TRBD1 matching 9 bases. The junction had 7 bases not matched to a gene; V was cut back by 0 bases and J by 3 bases. This CDR3 contains 17 residues. Germline V CDR1 and CDR2: MDHEN, SYDVKM. CDR3 residues: CASSLWTGGDETDTQYF. The CDR3 region has the DNA TGTGCCAGCAGTTTATGGACAGGGGGTGACGAGACAGATACGCAGTATTTT.

The rearrangement links TRBV7-2 to TRBJ2-3; TRBD2 matches at 13 bases. J lost 2 bases, V lost 5 bases, and 4 bases had no gene match. Germline V gene sequence: CDR1 SGHTA, CDR2 FQGNSA. CDR3 length equals 16 residues. CDR3 in amino acids: CASSTSGGDYTDTQYF. The CDR3 coding sequence is TGTGCCAGCAGCACTAGCGGGGGGGATTACACAGATACGCAGTATTTT.

V is TRBV5-1 and J is TRBJ1-1, with unresolved D. The germline CDR1 and CDR2 sequences are SGHRS and YFSETQ. The CDR3 consists of 12 residues. Deletions cut 5 bases from V and 3 bases from J, with 8 bases between. CDR3 DNA: TGCGCCAGCAGAGGGAGGGACACTGAAGCTTTCTTT. Translation: CASRGRDTEAFF.

The chain carries TRBV7-9 and TRBJ2-7, with D possibly being TRBD1 (6 bases). The CDR3 totals 17 residues. V lost 1 base and J 3 bases, leaving 19 bases between the germline ends. Germline V gene data show CDR1 as SEHNR and CDR2 as FQNEAQ (reference sequence). CDR3 in DNA: TGTGCCAGCAGCTTAGAGGATTACAGGGAGAAGAACTACGAGCAGTACTTC. As protein: CASSLEDYREKNYEQYF.

This clonotype was found many times. J is TRBJ1-2 and V is TRBV7-8, with TRBD1 matching 8 bases. CDR3 size: 15 residues. CDR1 SGHVS and CDR2 FQNEAQ come from the germline V gene. Unmatched junction bases numbered 9, after V lost 5 bases and J lost 4 bases. CDR3 in amino acids: CASSAGQGPGYGYTF. The CDR3 DNA is TGTGCCAGCAGCGCTGGACAGGGTCCGGGCTATGGCTACACCTTC.

The chain carries TRBV2 and TRBJ1-2, with D possibly TRBD1 on 5 matching bases. The CDR3 totals 14 residues. V was cut by 3 bases and J by 4 bases, with 12 bases left in between. The germline CDR1 and CDR2 sequences are SNHLY and FYNNEI. This chain's CDR3 is CASSDSDRTYGYTF. DNA of the CDR3: TGTGCCAGCAGTGATAGTGACAGAACCTATGGCTACACCTTC. Complete variable domain (other parts from reference TRBV2 and TRBJ1-2): EPEVTQTPSHQVTQMGQEVILRCVPISNHLYFYWYRQILGQKVEFLVSFYNNEISEKSEIFDDQFSVERPDGSNFTLKIRSTKLEDSAMYFCASSDSDRTYGYTFGSGTRLTVV.

On this clonotype: A read error is possible here, since a much larger clone lies one base away. The chain carries TRBV12-3 or TRBV12-4 and TRBJ2-5, with D unresolved. This CDR3 is 11 amino acids long. For the CDR3, the DNA is TGTGCCAACAGTTCGAAAGAGACCCAGTACTTC. This translates into CANSSKETQYF.

This clonotype turned up a few times. The chain employs TRBV4-2 and TRBJ1-2; unclear D gene. V was shortened by 0 bases and J by 7 bases, with 12 bases between the two germline ends. CDR1 and CDR2 (germline): LGHNA, YNFKEQ. The CDR3 is 14 residues long. The DNA for the CDR3 is TGTGCCAGCAGCCAAGATACGGATCTAGGTGGCTACACCTTC. This sequence encodes CASSQDTDLGGYTF.

As concerns this clonotype: Compared with germline, one end of the junction differs, possibly owing to a read error. In DNA, the CDR3 is TGTACCAGCAGCTTAGTTAGTCAGCCCCAGCATTTT. Translation: CTSSLVSQPQHF. The V gene is TRBV7-3, the J gene TRBJ1-5; no clear D gene. This CDR3 is 12 amino acids long. The germline V gene encodes CDR1 SGHTA and CDR2 FQGTGA.

The chain combines TRBV12-3 or TRBV12-4 with TRBJ2-6; 12 bases map to TRBD2. CDR3 length equals 20 residues. J was trimmed by 0 bases and V by 5 bases; bases with no gene match: 11. The CDR3 DNA reads as TGTGCCAGCAGTACCACTAGCGGGGGGCCATCAAGCTCTGGGGCCAACGTCCTGACTTTC. Encoded protein: CASSTTSGGPSSSGANVLTF.

This clonotype occurred many times. CDR3 DNA: TGTGCCAGCAGCTCATACAGGGGAGGGACCTACGAGCAGTACTTC. It specifies CASSSYRGGTYEQYF. The gene calls are TRBV7-2 and TRBJ2-7; the D gene could be TRBD1 or TRBD2 (7 bases each). Germline-derived CDR1 and CDR2 are SGHTA and FQGNSA. Trimming shortened V by 4 bases and J by 2 bases, and 15 bases separated the two germline ends. The CDR3 spans 15 residues.

J is TRBJ2-5 and V is TRBV6-2 or TRBV6-3; D call uncertain. Trimming left V 7 bases short and J 2 bases short, with 17 bases between. Germline CDR1 and CDR2: MNHEY and SVGEGT. The CDR3 length is 15 residues. The CDR3 protein is CASTPSLFLQETQYF. The CDR3 DNA reads as TGTGCCAGCACTCCAAGCCTATTTTTGCAAGAGACCCAGTACTTC.

The gene calls are TRBV27 and TRBJ2-2, with D maybe TRBD2 (5 bases). This CDR3 spans 15 amino acids. CDR1 is MNHEY, CDR2 SMNVEV, per germline (reference sequence). V was cut by 3 bases and J by 1 base, with 9 bases left in between. This chain's CDR3 is CASSFPGKNTGELFF. CDR3 sequence (DNA): TGTGCCAGCAGTTTCCCCGGGAAGAACACCGGGGAGCTGTTTTTT.

This clonotype was observed a handful of times. This rearrangement joins TRBV7-8 to TRBJ2-1; D remains ambiguous. V lost 2 bases to trimming and J lost 1 base, with 9 bases between them. In germline, CDR1 is SGHVS, CDR2 FQNEAQ. This CDR3 is built from 15 residues. As DNA, the CDR3 is TGTGCCAGCAGCTTAATTGCCCTATCCTACAATGAGCAGTTCTTC. Protein sequence: CASSLIALSYNEQFF.

Note on this clonotype: Relative to the germline gene, one junction end is altered; a read error may explain this. The chain joins TRBV6-6 to TRBJ1-2, with a tentative D call TRBD1 (6 bases). Looked up from germline, CDR1 is MNHNY and CDR2 is SVGAGI (reference sequence). This CDR3 contains 17 residues. This chain's CDR3 is CANSYSNREMPYYGYTF. The CDR3 DNA is TGTGCCAACAGTTACTCGAACAGGGAAATGCCATACTATGGCTACACCTTC.

This clonotype was counted a few times. The genes are TRBV27 and TRBJ1-6; D remains ambiguous. This CDR3 contains 14 residues. CDR1 MNHEY and CDR2 SMNVEV come from the germline V gene (reference sequence). V dropped 2 bases and J dropped 12 bases, with 14 bases sitting between them. The CDR3 nucleotides read TGTGCCAGCAGTTTAAACCCACCCTTGCAACCCCTCCACTTT. Protein product: CASSLNPPLQPLHF.

The J gene is TRBJ1-4, the V gene TRBV15; D ambiguous. The CDR3 has 13 amino acids. V gave up 5 bases and J gave up 7 bases, with 11 bases separating them. Germline-derived CDR1 and CDR2 are LNHNV and YYDKDF (reference sequence). CDR3 nucleotide sequence: TGTGCCACCAGCTCCTTCCAGGCTGAAAAACTGTTTTTT. Protein sequence: CATSSFQAEKLFF.

The rearrangement links TRBV4-1 to TRBJ2-3; 8 nucleotides line up with TRBD2. This CDR3 comprises 16 residues. After removal of 3 bases from V and 2 bases from J, the junction contained 7 bases not matched to a gene. CDR1 MGHRA and CDR2 YSYEKL come from the germline V gene. CDR3 protein: CASSQVLAADTDTQYF. As DNA, the CDR3 is TGCGCCAGCAGCCAGGTACTAGCGGCCGACACAGATACGCAGTATTTT.

This clonotype appeared a single time. The chain carries TRBV3-1 and TRBJ1-1; D ambiguous. CDR3 size: 13 residues. Germline V gene lookup returns CDR1 LGHDT and CDR2 YNNKEL (reference sequence). V gave up 4 bases and J gave up 8 bases, with 14 bases separating them. The CDR3 reads CASSLGRTLEAFF. The CDR3 nucleotides are TGTGCCAGCAGCCTCGGACGGACTTTGGAAGCTTTCTTT.

The gene calls are TRBV7-9 and TRBJ2-7; D unresolved. Trimming removed 1 base from V and 7 bases from J, with 8 bases in between. The CDR3 covers 12 residues. Looked up from germline, CDR1 is SEHNR and CDR2 is FQNEAQ (reference sequence). This CDR3 reads CASSLGRGEQYV. In nucleotides, the CDR3 is TGTGCCAGCAGCTTAGGACGCGGAGAGCAGTACGTC.